This T cell receptor (beta chain) was found in a study of shared clonotypes between healthy human individuals. Germline V gene data show CDR1 as SGHDN and CDR2 as FVKESK. With 4 bases removed from V and 3 bases from J, the gap between germline ends came to 10 bases. CDR3 length equals 14 residues. Only CD45RO-negative cells positively selected for CCR7 counted as naive CD8 cells, so terminally differentiated effector memory CD45RA+ cells were excluded. The donors, healthy adults who were HIV-negative, had experienced no recent acute infections or vaccinations. Several immunoSEQ plates held equal portions of the genomic DNA taken from each subset. TCRdb's copy holds only in-frame clones and misses some; the assay was immunoSEQ multiplex PCR. Of around 600,000 clones in the sample, 95% to 98% were seen once.

The chain couples TRBV14 to TRBJ2-1; no clear D. The receptor was derived from a man aged 25 to 40 in good health. The sample consisted of naive CD8+ T cells sorted from blood. In DNA form, the CDR3 reads TGTGCCAGCAGCCCTAACCAAAACTACAATGAGCAGTTCTTC. Encoded protein: CASSPNQNYNEQFF.